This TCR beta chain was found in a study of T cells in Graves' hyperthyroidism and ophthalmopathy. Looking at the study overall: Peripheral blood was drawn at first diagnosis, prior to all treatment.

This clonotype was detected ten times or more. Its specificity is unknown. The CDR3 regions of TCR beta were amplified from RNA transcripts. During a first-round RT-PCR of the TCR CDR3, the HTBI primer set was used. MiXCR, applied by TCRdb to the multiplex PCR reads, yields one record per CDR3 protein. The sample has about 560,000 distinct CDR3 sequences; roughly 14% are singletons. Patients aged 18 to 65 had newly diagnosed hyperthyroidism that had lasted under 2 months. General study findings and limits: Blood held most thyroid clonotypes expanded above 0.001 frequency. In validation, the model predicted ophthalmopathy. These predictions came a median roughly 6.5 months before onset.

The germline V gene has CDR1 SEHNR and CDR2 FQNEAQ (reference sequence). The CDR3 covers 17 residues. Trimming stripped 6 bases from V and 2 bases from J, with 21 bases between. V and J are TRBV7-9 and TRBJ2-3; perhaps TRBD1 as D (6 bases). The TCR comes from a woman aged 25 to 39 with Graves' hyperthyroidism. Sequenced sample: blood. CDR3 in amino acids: CASRVRGVRGHTDTQYF. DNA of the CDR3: TGTGCCAGCAGAGTACGCGGTGTACGGGGACACACAGATACGCAGTATTTT.